The text below deals with one T cell receptor (beta chain). Original analysis: How many nucleated cells were present was estimated from reference gene primer amplification. Sequenced by immunoSEQ multiplex PCR; TCRdb stores in-frame clones only, minus some. The V and J calls and clone size were taken over from that table, and D and trimming were inferred from the DNA. Here the sample spans around 290,000 clones, more than 70% being singletons. This entry is derived from a study of blood T cell repertoires in COVID-19. On the study more broadly: Both acute and convalescent COVID-19 samples were obtained from the United States, Italy and Spain. From T cells, B-cell-depleted T cells, or PBMCs came the material, which was cDNA or gDNA.

Specimen: peripheral blood. This sequence originates from a woman aged 45-59 years who had recovered from COVID-19.

CDR3 sequence (DNA): TGCGCCAGCAGCTTGGTGGGACTACCCTCTGGAAACACCATATATTTT. It is translated as CASSLVGLPSGNTIYF. The V gene is TRBV5-1, the J gene TRBJ1-3; perhaps TRBD1 as D (5 bases). Germline CDR1 and CDR2: SGHRS and YFSETQ. The CDR3 spans 16 residues. V lost 0 bases and J lost 0, with 10 bases in between.